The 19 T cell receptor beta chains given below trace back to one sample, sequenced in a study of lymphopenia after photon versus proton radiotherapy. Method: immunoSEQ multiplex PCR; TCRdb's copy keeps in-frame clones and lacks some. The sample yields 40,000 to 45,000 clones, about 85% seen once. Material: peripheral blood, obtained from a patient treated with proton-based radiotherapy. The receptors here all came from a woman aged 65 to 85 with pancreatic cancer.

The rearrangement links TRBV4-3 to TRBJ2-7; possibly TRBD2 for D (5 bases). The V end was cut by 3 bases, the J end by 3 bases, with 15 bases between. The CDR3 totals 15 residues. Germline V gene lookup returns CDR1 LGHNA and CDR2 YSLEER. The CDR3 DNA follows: TGCGCCAGCAGCCAGGAATCCCGAGGGAACTACGAGCAGTACTTC. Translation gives CASSQESRGNYEQYF.

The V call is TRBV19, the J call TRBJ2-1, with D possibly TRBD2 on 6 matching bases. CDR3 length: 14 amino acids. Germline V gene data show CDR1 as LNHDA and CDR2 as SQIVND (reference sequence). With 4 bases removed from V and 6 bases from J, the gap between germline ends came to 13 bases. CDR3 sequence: CASSTTSLGNEQFF. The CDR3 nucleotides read TGTGCCAGTAGTACCACTAGCTTGGGCAATGAGCAGTTCTTC.

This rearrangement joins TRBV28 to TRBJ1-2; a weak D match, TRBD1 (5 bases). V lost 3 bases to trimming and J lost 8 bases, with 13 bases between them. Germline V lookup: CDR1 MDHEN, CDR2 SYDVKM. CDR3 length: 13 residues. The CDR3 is CASSFSGGDGYTF. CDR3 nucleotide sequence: TGTGCCAGCAGTTTCTCGGGCGGGGACGGCTACACCTTC.

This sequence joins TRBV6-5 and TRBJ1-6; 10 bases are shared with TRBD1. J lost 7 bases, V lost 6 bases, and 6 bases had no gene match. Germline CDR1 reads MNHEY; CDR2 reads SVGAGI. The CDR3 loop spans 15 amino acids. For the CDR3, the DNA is TGTGCCAGCAGCCGGGACAGGGGCGAGAATTCACCCCTCCACTTT. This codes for CASSRDRGENSPLHF.

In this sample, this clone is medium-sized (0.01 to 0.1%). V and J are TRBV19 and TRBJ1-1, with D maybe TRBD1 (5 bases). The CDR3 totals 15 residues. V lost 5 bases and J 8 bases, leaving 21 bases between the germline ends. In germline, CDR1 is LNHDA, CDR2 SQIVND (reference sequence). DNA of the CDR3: TGTGCCAGTAGTCAGTACCTGGGGGACGGCGAGGAAGCTTTCTTT. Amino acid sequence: CASSQYLGDGEEAFF.

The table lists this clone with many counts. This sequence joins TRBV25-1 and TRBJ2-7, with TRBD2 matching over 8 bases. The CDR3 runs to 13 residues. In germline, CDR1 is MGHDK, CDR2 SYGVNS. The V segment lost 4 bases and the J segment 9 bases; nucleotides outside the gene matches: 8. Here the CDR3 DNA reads TGTGCCAGCAGTGGGACTAGCAGAAAACGGCAGTACTTC. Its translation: CASSGTSRKRQYF.

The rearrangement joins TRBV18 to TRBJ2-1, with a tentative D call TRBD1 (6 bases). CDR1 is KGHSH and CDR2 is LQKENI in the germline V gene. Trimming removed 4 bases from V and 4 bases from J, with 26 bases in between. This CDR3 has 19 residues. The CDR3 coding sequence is TGTGCCAGCTCACGTTTGGCCCCTGGTTCCGGACAGCCGTACAATGAGCAGTTCTTC. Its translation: CASSRLAPGSGQPYNEQFF.

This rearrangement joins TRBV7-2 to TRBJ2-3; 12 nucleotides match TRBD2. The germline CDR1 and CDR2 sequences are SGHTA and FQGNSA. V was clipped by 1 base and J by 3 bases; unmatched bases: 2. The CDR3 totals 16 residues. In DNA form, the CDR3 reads TGTGCCAGCAGCTTAGACCTAGCGGGAGGGACAGATACGCAGTATTTT. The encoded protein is CASSLDLAGGTDTQYF.

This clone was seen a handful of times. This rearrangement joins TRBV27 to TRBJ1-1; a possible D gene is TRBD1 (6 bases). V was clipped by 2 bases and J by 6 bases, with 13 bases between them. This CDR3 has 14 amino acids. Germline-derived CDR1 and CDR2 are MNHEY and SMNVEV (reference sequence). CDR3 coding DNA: TGTGCCAGCAGTTTAACAGGGTTGGGGGCTGAAGCTTTCTTT. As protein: CASSLTGLGAEAFF.

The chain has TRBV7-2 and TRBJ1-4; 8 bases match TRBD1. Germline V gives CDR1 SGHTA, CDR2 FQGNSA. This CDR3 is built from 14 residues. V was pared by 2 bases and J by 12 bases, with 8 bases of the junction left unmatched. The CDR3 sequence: CASSLSPGGEELFF. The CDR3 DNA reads TGTGCCAGCAGCTTATCTCCAGGGGGCGAAGAACTGTTTTTT.

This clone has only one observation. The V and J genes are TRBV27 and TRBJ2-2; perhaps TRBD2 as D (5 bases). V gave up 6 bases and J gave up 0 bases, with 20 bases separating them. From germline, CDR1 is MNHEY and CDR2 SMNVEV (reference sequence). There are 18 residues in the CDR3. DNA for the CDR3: TGTGCCAGCAGCCTCACCACTCCCAGCGGACCGAACACCGGGGAGCTGTTTTTT. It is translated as CASSLTTPSGPNTGELFF.

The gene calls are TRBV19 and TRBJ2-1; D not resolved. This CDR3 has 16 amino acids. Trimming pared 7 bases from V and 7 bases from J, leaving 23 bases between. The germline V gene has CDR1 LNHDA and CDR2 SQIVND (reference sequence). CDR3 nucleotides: TGTGCCAGTACCGAAGGGCCGCCGCGGAGTTGGAATGAGCAGTTCTTC. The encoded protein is CASTEGPPRSWNEQFF.

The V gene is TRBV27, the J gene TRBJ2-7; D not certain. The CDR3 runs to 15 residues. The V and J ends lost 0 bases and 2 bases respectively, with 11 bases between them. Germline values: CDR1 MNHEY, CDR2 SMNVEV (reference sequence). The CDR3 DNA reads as TGTGCCAGCAGTTTATCCTCTCCTCAGACCTACGAGCAGTACTTC. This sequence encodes CASSLSSPQTYEQYF.

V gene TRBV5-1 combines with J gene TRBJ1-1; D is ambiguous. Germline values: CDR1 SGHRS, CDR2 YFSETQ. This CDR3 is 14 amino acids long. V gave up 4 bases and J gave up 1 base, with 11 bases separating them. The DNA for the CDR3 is TGCGCCAGCAGCCCCTATTCGACGAACACTGAAGCTTTCTTT. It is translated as CASSPYSTNTEAFF.

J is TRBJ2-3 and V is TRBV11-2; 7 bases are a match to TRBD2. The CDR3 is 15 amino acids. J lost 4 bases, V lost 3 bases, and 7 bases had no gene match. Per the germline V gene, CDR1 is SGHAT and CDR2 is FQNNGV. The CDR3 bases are TGTGCCAGCAGCTTCCCCAGCGGGAACGCAGATACGCAGTATTTT. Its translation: CASSFPSGNADTQYF.

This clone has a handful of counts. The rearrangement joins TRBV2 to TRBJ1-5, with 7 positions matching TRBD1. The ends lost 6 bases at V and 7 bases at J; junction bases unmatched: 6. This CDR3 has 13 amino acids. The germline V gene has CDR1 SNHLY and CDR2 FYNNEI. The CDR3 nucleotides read TGTGCCAGCAGCAGGGACAGCAGCCAGCCCCAGCATTTT. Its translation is CASSRDSSQPQHF. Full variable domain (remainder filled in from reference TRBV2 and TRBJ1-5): EPEVTQTPSHQVTQMGQEVILRCVPISNHLYFYWYRQILGQKVEFLVSFYNNEISEKSEIFDDQFSVERPDGSNFTLKIRSTKLEDSAMYFCASSRDSSQPQHFGDGTRLSIL.

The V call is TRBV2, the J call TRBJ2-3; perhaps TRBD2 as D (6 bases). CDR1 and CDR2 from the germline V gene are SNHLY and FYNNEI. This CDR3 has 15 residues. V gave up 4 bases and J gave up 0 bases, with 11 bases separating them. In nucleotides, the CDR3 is TGTGCCAGCAGTGCCCCGGGAGCTAGCACAGATACGCAGTATTTT. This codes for CASSAPGASTDTQYF. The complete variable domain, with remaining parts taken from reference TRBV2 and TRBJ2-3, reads EPEVTQTPSHQVTQMGQEVILRCVPISNHLYFYWYRQILGQKVEFLVSFYNNEISEKSEIFDDQFSVERPDGSNFTLKIRSTKLEDSAMYFCASSAPGASTDTQYFGPGTRLTVL.

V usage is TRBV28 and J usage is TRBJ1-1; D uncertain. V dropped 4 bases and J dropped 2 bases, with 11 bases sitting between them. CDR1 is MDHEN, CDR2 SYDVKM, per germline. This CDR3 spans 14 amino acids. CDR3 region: CASSSPTANTEAFF. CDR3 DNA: TGTGCCAGCAGTTCACCTACTGCCAACACTGAAGCTTTCTTT.

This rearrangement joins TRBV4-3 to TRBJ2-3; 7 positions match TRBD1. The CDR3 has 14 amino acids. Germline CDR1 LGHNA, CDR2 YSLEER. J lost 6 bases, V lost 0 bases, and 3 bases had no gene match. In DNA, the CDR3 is TGCGCCAGCAGCCAAGACCCGGACAGGGATACGCAGTATTTT. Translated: CASSQDPDRDTQYF.